This TCR beta chain was found in a study of OX40 agonist ivuxolimab in advanced cancers. Trimming took 5 bases from V and 3 from J; bases not matched to a gene: 12. The CDR3 is 17 amino acids. Germline values: CDR1 SNHLY, CDR2 FYNNEI. The data were produced by immunoSEQ multiplex PCR, yet TCRdb's version contains in-frame clones alone and is incomplete. The sample gives 50,000 or so clones, more than 85% of which show up once; around an eighth is in the top ten. This TCR was recovered from an adult with an advanced solid tumor such as melanoma, head and neck, liver or kidney cancer. V usage is TRBV2 and J usage is TRBJ2-1; 8 nucleotides agree with TRBD2. The sample in question was CD4+ or CD8+ T cells sorted from blood, obtained in a trial of the OX40 agonist ivuxolimab. The CDR3 sequence is CASSPAGGSPVYNEQFF. In nucleotides, the CDR3 is TGTGCCAGCAGTCCCGCGGGGGGCAGTCCGGTCTACAATGAGCAGTTCTTC.